This TCR beta chain was sequenced during a study of T cells in Graves' hyperthyroidism and ophthalmopathy. RNA transcripts were the template for amplifying TCR beta CDR3 regions. First-round RT-PCR of the TCR CDR3 relied on the HTBI primer set. TCRdb analysed the multiplex PCR reads with MiXCR anew, one entry per CDR3 protein. The sample contains under 350,000 distinct CDR3 sequences, about 17% of which appear only once. Duration under 3 months, a NOSPECS grade of at least 4, and a Clinical Activity Score of at least 3 characterized the ophthalmopathy patients. Uncontrolled infection, other autoimmune disease, pregnancy or lactation disqualified patients from enrolment. The CDR3 sequence is 13 residues long. Trimming removed 0 bases at V and 2 bases at J, with 6 bases between. Germline V gene sequence: CDR1 DFQATT, CDR2 SNEGSKA (reference sequence).

The TCR was taken from a woman aged 55 to 70 with Graves' ophthalmopathy. The chain uses TRBV20-1 and TRBJ2-3, with D unclear. The sample was blood. CDR3 coding DNA: TGCAGTGCTAGAGATGCGCACACAGATACGCAGTATTTT. Protein product: CSARDAHTDTQYF.